These 10 T cell receptor beta chains share one sample of origin, sequenced in a study of blood T cell repertoires in COVID-19 (dated by TCRdb to 2018 to 2021). The library was produced with the immunoSEQ multiplex PCR assay. As stored in TCRdb, this immuneACCESS dataset retains in-frame rearrangements with V and J assigned. A fraction of the clones does not appear; measured against another copy, unresolved V genes explain less than half of the discrepancy, and the remainder lacks a known reason. This sample has 150,000 or so clones in its table, and 85% to 90% of those were observed once. The top ten clones comprise about a tenth of the sample. Sequenced input: peripheral blood. The source of these receptors is an older woman with COVID-19, enrolled during active disease.

J is TRBJ2-7 and V is TRBV18, with 9 bases lining up with TRBD1. V lost 2 bases and J lost 2; bases outside the gene matches: 4. CDR1 KGHSH and CDR2 LQKENI come from the germline V gene. CDR3 size: 15 residues. CDR3 sequence reads: CASSPGQGITYEQYF. The CDR3 bases are TGTGCCAGCTCACCAGGACAGGGGATTACCTACGAGCAGTACTTC.

This chain joins TRBV11-2 and TRBJ2-3; TRBD2 agrees at 8 bases. CDR1 and CDR2 (germline): SGHAT, FQNNGV. Germline trimming cut 3 bases from V and 4 bases from J; bases unmatched to any gene: 6. This CDR3 is built from 15 residues. CDR3 in amino acids: CASSFGGGRADTQYF. The CDR3, as DNA: TGTGCCAGCAGCTTCGGGGGGGGCCGGGCAGATACGCAGTATTTT.

The J gene is TRBJ2-1, the V gene TRBV6-4, with 10 nucleotides matching TRBD2. Per the germline V gene, CDR1 is MRHNA and CDR2 is SNTAGT. This CDR3 has 15 residues. After removal of 2 bases from V and 9 bases from J, the junction contained 7 bases not matched to a gene. Here the CDR3 reads CASSDVPSGGGEQFF. The CDR3 DNA sequence: TGTGCCAGCAGTGACGTGCCTAGCGGGGGAGGTGAGCAGTTCTTC.

The J gene is TRBJ1-5, the V gene TRBV13; 12 bases agree with TRBD1. The germline V gene encodes CDR1 PRHDT and CDR2 FYEKMQ (reference sequence). This CDR3 comprises 16 residues. Unmatched junction bases numbered 6, after V lost 5 bases and J lost 4 bases. The CDR3 bases are TGTGCCAGCAGCCGACGGGACAGGGGGCTAAATCAGCCCCAGCATTTT. Amino acids: CASSRRDRGLNQPQHF.

This chain connects TRBV15 to TRBJ2-4, with 10 bases identical to TRBD1. CDR1 is LNHNV and CDR2 is YYDKDF in the germline V gene (reference sequence). The CDR3 consists of 18 residues. The ends lost 1 base at V and 1 base at J; junction bases unmatched: 7. CDR3 in DNA: TGTGCCACCAGCAGAGTAAACATGGGACAGGGGGCCAAAAACATTCAGTACTTC. This sequence encodes CATSRVNMGQGAKNIQYF.

In this sample, this clone turned up many times. V gene TRBV6-1 combines with J gene TRBJ2-7; TRBD2 agrees at 12 bases. The CDR3 runs 17 residues. Germline V lookup: CDR1 MNHNS, CDR2 SASEGT. The ends lost 1 base at V and 5 bases at J; junction bases unmatched: 9. CDR3 DNA: TGTGCCAGCAGTGAAGGGGCTAGCGGGGGGGCTCGGGACGAGCAGTACTTC. This translates into CASSEGASGGARDEQYF.

The chain employs TRBV4-1 and TRBJ1-2; D remains unclear. V shed 3 bases and J shed 1 base, with 15 bases lying between them. In germline, CDR1 is MGHRA, CDR2 YSYEKL. The CDR3 contains 16 residues. CDR3 residues: CASSQSNEGLNYGYTF. CDR3 DNA sequence: TGCGCCAGCAGCCAGAGCAATGAGGGCCTTAACTATGGCTACACCTTC.

This clone was found once. This chain links TRBV29-1 with TRBJ2-7; 8 bases map to TRBD2. Germline V gives CDR1 SQVTM, CDR2 ANQGSEA. The CDR3 runs to 12 residues. V trimming: 4 bases; J trimming: 5 bases; junction bases outside the gene matches: 4. The DNA of the CDR3 is TGCAGCGTTGTGGGCGGGGGGAACGAGCAGTACTTC. It yields the protein CSVVGGGNEQYF.

This clone is a singleton in its sample. The chain carries TRBV30 and TRBJ1-3; perhaps TRBD1 as D (6 bases). Trimming stripped 5 bases from V and 7 bases from J, with 18 bases between. Germline loops: CDR1 GTSNPN, CDR2 SVGIG (reference sequence). This CDR3 has 14 amino acids. The CDR3 DNA is TGTGCCTGGCTAGGGACATTTGGGACGAACACCATATATTTT. Encoded protein: CAWLGTFGTNTIYF.

This clone was picked up one time. The chain employs TRBV4-1 and TRBJ1-2, with D hard to call. CDR3 size: 13 residues. The V gene's germline CDR1 is MGHRA and CDR2 YSYEKL. The V end lost 0 bases, the J end lost 8 bases, and 10 bases lay between the germline ends. Written as DNA, the CDR3 is TGCGCCAGCAGCCAAGACGGCGGCGGAGGCTACACCTTC. The encoded protein is CASSQDGGGGYTF.